One sample yielded the 4 T cell receptor beta chains listed below, sequenced in a study of Ad26.COV2.S vaccination and SARS-CoV-2 variants. Indicated treatment: around 19 received Ad26.COV2.S at low or high dose, single or two shots; roughly five received placebo; per-sample allocation not given. Sampling was performed 63 days after the first vaccine or placebo injection. Sequenced by immunoSEQ multiplex PCR; TCRdb stores in-frame clones only, minus some. The sample comprises fewer than 900,000 clones, around 92% of which are singletons, and roughly 1.5% rests with the top ten. The sample consisted of peripheral blood, taken in a trial of Ad26.COV2.S vaccine versus placebo. The receptors come from a person between 18 and 65 years old who received the Ad26.COV2.S COVID-19 vaccine or a placebo.

This chain joins TRBV29-1 and TRBJ2-2, with D possibly called TRBD1 or TRBD2 (5 bases each). The CDR3 consists of 16 residues. V lost 3 bases and J lost 1, with 15 bases in between. Germline CDR1 is SQVTM and CDR2 is ANQGSEA. The CDR3 region is CSVEFAGDRNTGELFF. The CDR3 nucleotides read TGCAGCGTTGAGTTTGCCGGGGACCGGAACACCGGGGAGCTGTTTTTT.

The chain combines TRBV7-2 with TRBJ1-1; a possible D gene is TRBD1 (6 bases). V was clipped by 3 bases and J by 0 bases, with 8 bases between them. CDR1 and CDR2 (germline): SGHTA, FQGNSA. The CDR3 consists of 14 residues. The CDR3 protein is CASSFQGMNTEAFF. The CDR3 DNA reads TGTGCCAGCAGCTTCCAGGGGATGAACACTGAAGCTTTCTTT.

In DNA, the CDR3 is TGTGCCAGCAGTGTAAGCCTGGGGCCAGAGACCCAGTACTTC. Its translation is CASSVSLGPETQYF. The V call is TRBV2, the J call TRBJ2-5; tentatively, D is TRBD1 (5 bases). Germline V lookup: CDR1 SNHLY, CDR2 FYNNEI. V was trimmed by 4 bases and J by 4 bases, leaving 13 bases between them. This CDR3 comprises 14 residues. Using reference TRBV2 and TRBJ2-5 for the parts outside the CDR3, the full variable domain is EPEVTQTPSHQVTQMGQEVILRCVPISNHLYFYWYRQILGQKVEFLVSFYNNEISEKSEIFDDQFSVERPDGSNFTLKIRSTKLEDSAMYFCASSVSLGPETQYFGPGTRLLVL.

This clone was counted a few times. The gene calls are TRBV6-2 or TRBV6-3 and TRBJ1-5; D might be TRBD1 (6 bases). The CDR3 is 15 amino acids. Deletions cut 2 bases from V and 2 bases from J, with 10 bases between. Germline CDR1 reads MNHEY; CDR2 reads SVGEGT. In DNA, the CDR3 is TGTGCCAGCAGTTACGGGGGGCAGGGCAATCAGCCCCAGCATTTT. Translated: CASSYGGQGNQPQHF.